This T cell receptor beta chain was retrieved from a study of cytotoxic CD8 clonotypes in ibrutinib-treated CLL. Some clones are missing from TCRdb's copy, which holds only in-frame ones; the method was immunoSEQ multiplex PCR. The table lists some 58,000 clones, about three quarters of them singletons. The junction had 5 bases not matched to a gene; V was cut back by 0 bases and J by 5 bases. Germline CDR1 SGHDT, CDR2 YYEEEE. This CDR3 has 15 amino acids. The sequencing used PBMCs, collected after 12 months of ibrutinib treatment. The chain is built from TRBV5-6 and TRBJ1-5, with 7 bases aligning to TRBD1. The sequence came from a human donor with chronic lymphocytic leukemia. The CDR3 DNA sequence: TGTGCCAGCAGCTTGGAGGGGGCGCGCGATCAGCCCCAGCATTTT. Protein sequence: CASSLEGARDQPQHF.